The 24 T cell receptor beta chains reported below all come from one sample, sequenced in a study of CD8 T cells in Susac syndrome. An amount of RNA that ranged from roughly 0.45 to 1 ug was reverse transcribed with random hexamers. Each CDR3 protein is one row after TCRdb ran MiXCR on the immunoSEQ multiplex PCR reads. The sample lists 400,000 or so distinct CDR3 sequences; approximately 85% were seen once. Sequenced: CD8+ T cells from PBMCs. These receptors originate from a human donor with multiple sclerosis.

The chain couples TRBV7-9 to TRBJ2-7, with 12 bases matching TRBD2. This CDR3 is 15 amino acids long. Germline CDR1 and CDR2: SEHNR and FQNEAQ (reference sequence). Trimming took 5 bases from V and 3 from J; bases not matched to a gene: 5. CDR3 nucleotide sequence: TGTGCCAGCAGCGCCGGACTAGCGGGAATCTACGAGCAGTACTTC. Translation: CASSAGLAGIYEQYF.

Here the CDR3 DNA reads TGTGCCAGCAGTCAAGTGGCAGGGCCTGTTTACAATGAGCAGTTCTTC. It specifies CASSQVAGPVYNEQFF. The V and J genes are TRBV6-1 and TRBJ2-1; perhaps TRBD1 as D (5 bases). The CDR3 is 16 amino acids. Germline V CDR1 and CDR2: MNHNS, SASEGT. V was cut by 5 bases and J by 4 bases, with 18 bases left in between.

The chain uses TRBV7-8 and TRBJ1-1; D unclear. Germline-derived CDR1 and CDR2 are SGHVS and FQNEAQ. Trimming removed 1 base at V and 4 bases at J, with 7 bases between. The CDR3 sequence is 13 residues long. Here the CDR3 DNA reads TGTGCCAGCAGCTTAGAAGTATTCACTGAAGCTTTCTTT. Residues: CASSLEVFTEAFF.

This chain connects TRBV27 to TRBJ2-6, with TRBD1 matching 8 bases. The ends lost 5 bases at V and 1 base at J; junction bases unmatched: 13. The CDR3 runs 19 residues. Germline-derived CDR1 and CDR2 are MNHEY and SMNVEV (reference sequence). CDR3 DNA sequence: TGTGCCAGCAGTGATTTACAGGGACAGGAAACTTCTGGGGCCAACGTCCTGACTTTC. Protein sequence: CASSDLQGQETSGANVLTF.

The chain carries TRBV4-2 and TRBJ1-5; weak D call: TRBD1 (5 bases). V lost 0 bases and J 3 bases, leaving 12 bases between the germline ends. Per germline, CDR1 LGHNA and CDR2 YNFKEQ. The CDR3 consists of 16 residues. The CDR3 DNA follows: TGTGCCAGCAGCCAAGACTATGACAGCTACAATCAGCCCCAGCATTTT. Translating it yields CASSQDYDSYNQPQHF.

A single count supports this clonotype. J is TRBJ2-2 and V is TRBV7-8; perhaps TRBD2 as D (7 bases). Trimming removed 5 bases at V and 6 bases at J, with 16 bases between. Germline loops: CDR1 SGHVS, CDR2 FQNEAQ. The length of the CDR3 is 15 residues. CDR3 bases: TGTGCCAGCAGCCCCCCACAGGGAGGGTCCGGGGAGCTGTTTTTT. Protein product: CASSPPQGGSGELFF.

The rearrangement joins TRBV10-3 to TRBJ2-1; TRBD2 agrees at 14 bases. The germline V gene has CDR1 ENHRY and CDR2 SYGVKD. This CDR3 has 15 amino acids. V trimming: 11 bases; J trimming: 5 bases; junction bases outside the gene matches: 8. CDR3 bases: TGTGCCCTGGGACTAGCGGGAGTCCCCCACAATGAGCAGTTCTTC. Translation gives CALGLAGVPHNEQFF.

CDR3 bases: TGTGCCAGCAACCTAGGGGGGAGATCCTACGAGCAGTACTTC. It yields the protein CASNLGGRSYEQYF. This rearrangement joins TRBV12-3 or TRBV12-4 to TRBJ2-7; D may match TRBD1 or TRBD2 (6 bases each). V was trimmed by 7 bases and J by 1 base, leaving 14 bases between them. The CDR3 has 14 residues.

The rearrangement links TRBV6-5 to TRBJ1-5; TRBD1 agrees at 7 bases. CDR1 MNHEY and CDR2 SVGAGI come from the germline V gene. The CDR3 runs to 15 residues. V lost 9 bases and J lost 0; bases outside the gene matches: 8. As DNA, the CDR3 is TGTGCCAGTCCTATGGACAGGTATAGCAATCAGCCCCAGCATTTT. Translation gives CASPMDRYSNQPQHF.

The table lists this clonotype with a few counts. V gene TRBV4-2 combines with J gene TRBJ2-7, with a tentative D call TRBD1 (5 bases). Germline CDR1 and CDR2: LGHNA and YNFKEQ. The germline V and J ends were trimmed by 0 bases and 6 bases, with 21 bases remaining between them. This CDR3 has 17 residues. In DNA form, the CDR3 reads TGTGCCAGCAGCCAAGAATCCGGCAGGGTCCCTATCTGCGAGCAGTACTTC. This translates into CASSQESGRVPICEQYF.

This sequence joins TRBV6-4 and TRBJ2-3; tentatively, D is TRBD1 (5 bases). The germline V and J ends were trimmed by 2 bases and 4 bases, with 10 bases remaining between them. Germline V gene lookup returns CDR1 MRHNA and CDR2 SNTAGT. The CDR3 totals 14 residues. The CDR3 nucleotides read TGTGCCAGCAGTGACACCAAGGGGTCAGATACGCAGTATTTT. Its translation is CASSDTKGSDTQYF.

V and J are TRBV5-1 and TRBJ2-1, with D possibly TRBD2 on 6 matching bases. This CDR3 spans 13 amino acids. Germline CDR1 reads SGHRS; CDR2 reads YFSETQ. Trimming left V 0 bases short and J 8 bases short, with 9 bases between. The CDR3 nucleotides read TGCGCCAGCAGCTTGGCGACTAGTTATGAGCAGTTCTTC. It yields the protein CASSLATSYEQFF.

The chain has TRBV3-1 and TRBJ2-7; D not resolved. The germline V gene encodes CDR1 LGHDT and CDR2 YNNKEL (reference sequence). V was cut by 1 base and J by 3 bases, with 10 bases left in between. CDR3 size: 14 residues. CDR3 in amino acids: CASSQAGKGYEQYF. The DNA of the CDR3 is TGTGCCAGCAGCCAAGCTGGGAAGGGCTACGAGCAGTACTTC.

This clonotype was seen just once. This sequence joins TRBV29-1 and TRBJ2-5; 8 bases are a match to TRBD2. There are 14 residues in the CDR3. With V trimmed by 5 bases and J by 3 bases, 8 bases remained unmatched. Germline V gene sequence: CDR1 SQVTM, CDR2 ANQGSEA. The CDR3 is CSVIPGLEKETQYF. The CDR3 nucleotides read TGCAGCGTTATACCGGGACTAGAAAAAGAGACCCAGTACTTC. Together with reference TRBV29-1 and TRBJ2-5, the CDR3 gives the full variable domain: SAVISQKPSRDICQRGTSLTIQCQVDSQVTMMFWYRQQPGQSLTLIATANQGSEATYESGFVIDKFPISRPNLTFSTLTVSNMSPEDSSIYLCSVIPGLEKETQYFGPGTRLLVL.

The chain has TRBV4-1 and TRBJ1-2, with D possibly TRBD1 on 5 matching bases. This CDR3 has 14 amino acids. Germline V gene sequence: CDR1 MGHRA, CDR2 YSYEKL. V lost 0 bases and J 4 bases, leaving 9 bases between the germline ends. The DNA for the CDR3 is TGCGCCAGCAGCCAAGATTGGGGGATCTATGGCTACACCTTC. This translates into CASSQDWGIYGYTF.

This chain links TRBV19 with TRBJ2-3; D might be TRBD2 (5 bases). The CDR3 runs to 14 residues. The germline V gene encodes CDR1 LNHDA and CDR2 SQIVND (reference sequence). The V and J ends lost 8 bases and 4 bases respectively, with 16 bases between them. The CDR3 is CASGLGVFPDTQYF. The CDR3 coding sequence is TGTGCCAGTGGCCTCGGGGTTTTCCCAGATACGCAGTATTTT.

CDR3 region: CAWSLPGTGGTEAFF. The CDR3 DNA sequence: TGTGCCTGGAGTCTCCCCGGGACAGGGGGAACTGAAGCTTTCTTT. The V and J genes are TRBV30 and TRBJ1-1, with 11 nucleotides matching TRBD1. CDR3 length: 15 amino acids. Germline CDR1 GTSNPN, CDR2 SVGIG (reference sequence). After removal of 2 bases from V and 5 bases from J, the junction contained 7 bases not matched to a gene.

The rearrangement links TRBV5-1 to TRBJ1-1; D not certain. The CDR3 contains 14 residues. V lost 3 bases to trimming and J lost 0 bases, with 9 bases between them. Per the germline V gene, CDR1 is SGHRS and CDR2 is YFSETQ. The CDR3 region is CASSSDEMNTEAFF. CDR3 nucleotide sequence: TGCGCCAGCAGCTCGGACGAGATGAACACTGAAGCTTTCTTT.

V usage is TRBV20-1 and J usage is TRBJ2-7; D could derive from TRBD1 or TRBD2 (5 bases each). The CDR3 runs to 13 residues. CDR1 and CDR2 from the germline V gene are DFQATT and SNEGSKA (reference sequence). V shed 5 bases and J shed 2 bases, with 13 bases lying between them. CDR3 sequence: CSAGTLRAYEQYF. For the CDR3, the DNA is TGCAGTGCTGGGACCCTGCGGGCCTACGAGCAGTACTTC.

This clonotype was counted a few times. The CDR3 is CASSLTGFNEKLFF. The CDR3 DNA is TGTGCCAGCAGCTTGACAGGGTTTAATGAAAAACTGTTTTTT. The V call is TRBV11-2, the J call TRBJ1-4, with TRBD1 matching 7 bases. From germline, CDR1 is SGHAT and CDR2 FQNNGV. This CDR3 spans 14 amino acids. V lost 3 bases and J lost 4; bases outside the gene matches: 2.

The CDR3 coding sequence is TGCAGTGCTAGAGTAGGGACAGGGAGTGGCTACACCTTC. It codes for CSARVGTGSGYTF. The rearrangement links TRBV20-1 to TRBJ1-2; 9 nucleotides line up with TRBD1. The length of the CDR3 is 13 residues. Germline CDR1 and CDR2: DFQATT and SNEGSKA (reference sequence). The junction had 4 bases not matched to a gene; V was cut back by 1 base and J by 7 bases.

The chain recombines TRBV5-1 with TRBJ2-7; possible D gene TRBD1, 6 bases. Between the trimmed V and J ends, which lost 4 bases and 10 bases, there was a span of 12 bases. CDR1 is SGHRS and CDR2 is YFSETQ in the germline V gene. The CDR3 has 11 amino acids. The CDR3 DNA reads TGCGCCAGCAGCGGTGAGGACAGTCAGTACTTC. The encoded protein is CASSGEDSQYF.

The chain recombines TRBV5-1 with TRBJ2-7; D not certain. V was cut by 4 bases and J by 4 bases, with 12 bases left in between. Looked up from germline, CDR1 is SGHRS and CDR2 is YFSETQ. CDR3 length: 13 residues. CDR3 coding DNA: TGCGCCAGCAGCCCGTCGGACGATTACGAGCAGTACTTC. Amino acids: CASSPSDDYEQYF.

This sequence joins TRBV12-3 or TRBV12-4 and TRBJ2-5, with D uncertain. The CDR3 contains 14 residues. Trimming pared 3 bases from V and 2 bases from J, leaving 10 bases between. CDR3 loop: CASSLHSPQETQYF. In DNA, the CDR3 is TGTGCCAGCAGTTTGCATAGCCCACAAGAGACCCAGTACTTC.